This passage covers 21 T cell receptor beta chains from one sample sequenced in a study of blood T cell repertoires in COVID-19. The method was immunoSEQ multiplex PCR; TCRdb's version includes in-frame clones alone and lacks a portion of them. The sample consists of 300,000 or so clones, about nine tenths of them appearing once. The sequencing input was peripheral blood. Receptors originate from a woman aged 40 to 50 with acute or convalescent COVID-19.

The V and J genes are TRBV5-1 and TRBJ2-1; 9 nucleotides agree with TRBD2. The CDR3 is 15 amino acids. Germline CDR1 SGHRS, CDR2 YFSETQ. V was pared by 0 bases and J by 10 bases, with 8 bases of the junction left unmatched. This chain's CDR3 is CASSLGRGGAVEQFF. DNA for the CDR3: TGCGCCAGCAGCTTGGGTCGCGGGGGGGCCGTCGAGCAGTTCTTC.

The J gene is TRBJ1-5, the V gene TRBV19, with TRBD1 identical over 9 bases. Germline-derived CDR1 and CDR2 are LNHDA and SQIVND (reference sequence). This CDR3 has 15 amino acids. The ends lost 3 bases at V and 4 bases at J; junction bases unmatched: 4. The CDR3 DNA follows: TGTGCCAGTAGTATGGACAGGGGAAGGAATCAGCCCCAGCATTTT. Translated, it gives CASSMDRGRNQPQHF.

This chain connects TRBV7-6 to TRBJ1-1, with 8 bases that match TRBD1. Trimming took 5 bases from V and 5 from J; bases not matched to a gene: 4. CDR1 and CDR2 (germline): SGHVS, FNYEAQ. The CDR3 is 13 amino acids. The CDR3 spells CASSIHRGTEAFF. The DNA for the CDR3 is TGTGCCAGCAGCATCCACAGGGGGACTGAAGCTTTCTTT. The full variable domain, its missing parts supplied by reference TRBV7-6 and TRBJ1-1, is GAGVSQSPRYKVTKRGQDVALRCDPISGHVSLYWYRQALGQGPEFLTYFNYEAQQDKSGLPNDRFSAERPEGSISTLTIQRTEQRDSAMYRCASSIHRGTEAFFGQGTRLTVV.

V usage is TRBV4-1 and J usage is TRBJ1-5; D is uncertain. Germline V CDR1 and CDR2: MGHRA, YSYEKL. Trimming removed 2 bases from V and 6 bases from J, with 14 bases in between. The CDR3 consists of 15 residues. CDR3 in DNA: TGCGCCAGCAGCCAACGTCCGGGGTCCCGTCAGCCCCAGCATTTT. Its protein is CASSQRPGSRQPQHF.

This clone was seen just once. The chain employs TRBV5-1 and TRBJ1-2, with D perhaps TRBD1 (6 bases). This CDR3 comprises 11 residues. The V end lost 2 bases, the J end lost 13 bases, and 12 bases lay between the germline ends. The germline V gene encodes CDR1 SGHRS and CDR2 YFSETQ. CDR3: CASSFSGVTTF. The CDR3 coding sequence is TGCGCCAGCAGCTTCTCAGGGGTAACCACCTTC.

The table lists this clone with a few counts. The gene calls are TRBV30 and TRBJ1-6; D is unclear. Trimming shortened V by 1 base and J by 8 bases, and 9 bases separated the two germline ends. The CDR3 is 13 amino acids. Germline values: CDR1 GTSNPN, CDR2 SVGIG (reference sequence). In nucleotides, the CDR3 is TGTGCCTGGAGTGAAGGACTGGATTCACCCCTCCACTTT. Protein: CAWSEGLDSPLHF. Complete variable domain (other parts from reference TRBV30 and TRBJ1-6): SQTIHQWPATLVQPVGSPLSLECTVEGTSNPNLYWYRQAAGRGLQLLFYSVGIGQISSEVPQNLSASRPQDRQFILSSKKLLLSDSGFYLCAWSEGLDSPLHFGNGTRLTVT.

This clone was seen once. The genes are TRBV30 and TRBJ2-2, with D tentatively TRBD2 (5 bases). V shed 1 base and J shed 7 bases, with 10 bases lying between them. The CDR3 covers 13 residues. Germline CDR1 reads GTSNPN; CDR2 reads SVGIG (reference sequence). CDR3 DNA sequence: TGTGCCTGGAGTGACGGAGGCGACGGGGAGCTGTTTTTT. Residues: CAWSDGGDGELFF.

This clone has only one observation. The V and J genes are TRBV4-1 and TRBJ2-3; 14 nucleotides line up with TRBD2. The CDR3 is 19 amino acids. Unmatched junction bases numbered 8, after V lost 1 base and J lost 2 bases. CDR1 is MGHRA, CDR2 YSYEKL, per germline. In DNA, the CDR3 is TGCGCCAGCAGCCAAGGACTAGCGGGGGGGCCCCTCCCCACAGATACGCAGTATTTT. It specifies CASSQGLAGGPLPTDTQYF.

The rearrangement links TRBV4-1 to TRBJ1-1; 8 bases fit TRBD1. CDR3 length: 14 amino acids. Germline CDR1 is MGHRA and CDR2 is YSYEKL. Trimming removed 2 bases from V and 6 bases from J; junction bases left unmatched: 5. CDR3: CASSQPGGRAEAFF. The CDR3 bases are TGCGCCAGCAGCCAACCAGGGGGCAGGGCTGAAGCTTTCTTT.

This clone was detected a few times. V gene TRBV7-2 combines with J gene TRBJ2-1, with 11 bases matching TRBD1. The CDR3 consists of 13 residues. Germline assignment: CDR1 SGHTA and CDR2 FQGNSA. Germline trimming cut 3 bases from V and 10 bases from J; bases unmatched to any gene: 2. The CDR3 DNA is TGTGCCAGCAGCTTCCGGACAGGGGGCGAGCAGTTCTTC. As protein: CASSFRTGGEQFF. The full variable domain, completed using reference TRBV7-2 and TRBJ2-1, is GAGVSQSPSNKVTEKGKDVELRCDPISGHTALYWYRQSLGQGLEFLIYFQGNSAPDKSGLPSDRFSAERTGGSVSTLTIQRTQQEDSAVYLCASSFRTGGEQFFGPGTRLTVL.

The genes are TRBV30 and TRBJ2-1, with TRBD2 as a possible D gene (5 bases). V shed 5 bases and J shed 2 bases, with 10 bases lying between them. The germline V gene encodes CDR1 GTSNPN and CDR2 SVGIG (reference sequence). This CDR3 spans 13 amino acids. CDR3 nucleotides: TGTGCCTGGGAGGGCACAGCCTACAATGAGCAGTTCTTC. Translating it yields CAWEGTAYNEQFF.

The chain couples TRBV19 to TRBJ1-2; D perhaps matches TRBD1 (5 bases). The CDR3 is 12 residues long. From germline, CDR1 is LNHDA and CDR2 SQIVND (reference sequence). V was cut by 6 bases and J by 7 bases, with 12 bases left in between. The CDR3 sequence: CASSTGFRGYTF. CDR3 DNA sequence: TGTGCCAGTAGCACAGGCTTTCGTGGCTACACCTTC.

This CDR3 is CASSEARGGPEKLFF. CDR3 in DNA: TGTGCCAGCAGTGAAGCGCGGGGAGGCCCTGAAAAACTGTTTTTT. The chain joins TRBV2 to TRBJ1-4, with D hard to call. Per germline, CDR1 SNHLY and CDR2 FYNNEI. CDR3 length: 15 residues. Trimming took off 0 bases at V and 7 bases at J, with 12 bases between the two ends.

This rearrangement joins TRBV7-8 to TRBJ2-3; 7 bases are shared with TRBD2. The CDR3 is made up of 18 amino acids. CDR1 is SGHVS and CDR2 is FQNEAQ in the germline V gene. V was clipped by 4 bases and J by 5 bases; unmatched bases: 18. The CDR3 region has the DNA TGTGCCAGCAGCTATGAGGTGGGAAGCGGGGACGAAAGAGATACGCAGTATTTT. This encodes CASSYEVGSGDERDTQYF.

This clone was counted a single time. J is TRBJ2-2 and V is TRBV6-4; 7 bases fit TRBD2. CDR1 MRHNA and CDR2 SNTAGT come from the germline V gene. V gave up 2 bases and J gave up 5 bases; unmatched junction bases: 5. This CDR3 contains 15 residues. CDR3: CASSDDGRGTGELFF. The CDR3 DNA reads TGTGCCAGCAGTGACGATGGGAGGGGTACCGGGGAGCTGTTTTTT.

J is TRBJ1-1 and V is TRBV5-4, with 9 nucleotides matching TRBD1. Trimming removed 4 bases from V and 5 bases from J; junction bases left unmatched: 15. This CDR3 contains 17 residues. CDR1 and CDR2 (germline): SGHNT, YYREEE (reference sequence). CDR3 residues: CASSLPRGQGNSTEAFF. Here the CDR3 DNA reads TGTGCCAGCAGCCTCCCGAGGGGACAGGGTAATTCAACTGAAGCTTTCTTT. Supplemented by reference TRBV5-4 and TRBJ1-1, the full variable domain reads ETGVTQSPTHLIKTRGQQVTLRCSSQSGHNTVSWYQQALGQGPQFIFQYYREEENGRGNFPPRFSGLQFPNYSSELNVNALELDDSALYLCASSLPRGQGNSTEAFFGQGTRLTVV.

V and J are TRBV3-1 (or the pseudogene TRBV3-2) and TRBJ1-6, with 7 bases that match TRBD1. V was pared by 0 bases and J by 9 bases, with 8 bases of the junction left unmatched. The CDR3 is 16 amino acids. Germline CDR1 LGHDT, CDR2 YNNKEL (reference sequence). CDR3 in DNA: TGTGCCAGCAGCCAAGATCCGGGACAGTATGGTTCACCCCTCCACTTT. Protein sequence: CASSQDPGQYGSPLHF.

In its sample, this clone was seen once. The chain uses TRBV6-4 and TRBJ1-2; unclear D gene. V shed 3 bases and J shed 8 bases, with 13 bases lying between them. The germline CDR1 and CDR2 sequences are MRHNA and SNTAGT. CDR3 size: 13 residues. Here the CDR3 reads CASSEGGPAGYTF. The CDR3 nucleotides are TGTGCCAGCAGTGAAGGAGGGCCCGCGGGCTACACCTTC.

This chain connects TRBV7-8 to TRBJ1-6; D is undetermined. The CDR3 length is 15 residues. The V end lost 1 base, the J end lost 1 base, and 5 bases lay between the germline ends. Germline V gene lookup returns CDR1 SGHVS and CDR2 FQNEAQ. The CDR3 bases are TGTGCCAGCAGCTTAGGTCTGTCCTATAATTCACCCCTCCACTTT. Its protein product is CASSLGLSYNSPLHF.

The CDR3 loop is CASSLLGRGQETQYF. CDR3 DNA sequence: TGTGCCAGCAGCTTACTGGGCAGGGGGCAAGAGACCCAGTACTTC. The V call is TRBV7-9, the J call TRBJ2-5; 7 bases line up with TRBD1. V was clipped by 2 bases and J by 2 bases; unmatched bases: 5. Germline lookup yields CDR1 SEHNR and CDR2 FQNEAQ (reference sequence). There are 15 residues in the CDR3.

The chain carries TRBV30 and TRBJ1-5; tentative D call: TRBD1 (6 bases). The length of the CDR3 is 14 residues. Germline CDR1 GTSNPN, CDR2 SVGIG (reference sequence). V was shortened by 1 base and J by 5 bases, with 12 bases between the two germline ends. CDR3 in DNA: TGTGCCTGGAGTGAAGGACAGAGCTATCAGCCCCAGCATTTT. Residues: CAWSEGQSYQPQHF. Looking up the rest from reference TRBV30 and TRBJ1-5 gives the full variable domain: SQTIHQWPATLVQPVGSPLSLECTVEGTSNPNLYWYRQAAGRGLQLLFYSVGIGQISSEVPQNLSASRPQDRQFILSSKKLLLSDSGFYLCAWSEGQSYQPQHFGDGTRLSIL.